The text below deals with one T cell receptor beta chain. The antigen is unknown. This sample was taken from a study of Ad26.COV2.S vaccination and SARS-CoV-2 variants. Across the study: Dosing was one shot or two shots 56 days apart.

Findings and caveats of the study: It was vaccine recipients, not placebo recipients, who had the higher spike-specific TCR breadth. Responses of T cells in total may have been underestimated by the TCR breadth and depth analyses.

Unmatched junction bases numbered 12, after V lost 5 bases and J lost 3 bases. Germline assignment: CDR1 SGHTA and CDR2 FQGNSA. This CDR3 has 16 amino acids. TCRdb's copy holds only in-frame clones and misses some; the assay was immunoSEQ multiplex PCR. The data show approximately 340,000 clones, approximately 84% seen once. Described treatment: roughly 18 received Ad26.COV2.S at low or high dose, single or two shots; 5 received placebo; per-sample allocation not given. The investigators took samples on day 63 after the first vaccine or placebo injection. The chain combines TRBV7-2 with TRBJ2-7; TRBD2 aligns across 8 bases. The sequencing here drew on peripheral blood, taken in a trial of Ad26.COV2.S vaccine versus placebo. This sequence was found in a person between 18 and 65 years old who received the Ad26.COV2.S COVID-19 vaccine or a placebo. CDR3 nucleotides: TGTGCCAGCAGCCGGCAGGGACTAGGGTTATTCTACGAGCAGTACTTC. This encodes CASSRQGLGLFYEQYF. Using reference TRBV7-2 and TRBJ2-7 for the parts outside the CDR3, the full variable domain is GAGVSQSPSNKVTEKGKDVELRCDPISGHTALYWYRQSLGQGLEFLIYFQGNSAPDKSGLPSDRFSAERTGGSVSTLTIQRTQQEDSAVYLCASSRQGLGLFYEQYFGPGTRLTVT.